The clone carrying this TCR beta chain showed up just a few times. No antigen is known for it. The data derive from a study of T-cell memory formation after mild COVID-19. Looking at the study overall: Each donor largely had its own TCR clusters. Study conclusions and caveats: Mainly in CM and EM were contracting CD4+ clones; CD8+ were in EMRA.

In TCRdb, the 5' RACE reads were re-called with MiXCR into one record per CDR3 protein. The table lists about 450,000 distinct CDR3 sequences, less than 25% of them singletons, with around 12% in the top ten. V was pared by 1 base and J by 5 bases, with 4 bases between. The CDR3 has 12 residues. Sequences were obtained from PBMCs or a T cell subset sorted from them (not recorded which). The chain has TRBV12-3 or TRBV12-4 and TRBJ2-3; no clear D gene. The receptor was derived from an adult woman who had mild COVID-19 (a few samples of this study predate the infection). Cell type and time point are not known. CDR3 DNA sequence: TGTGCCAGCAGTTTAGGTAAAGATACGCAGTATTTT. This sequence encodes CASSLGKDTQYF.